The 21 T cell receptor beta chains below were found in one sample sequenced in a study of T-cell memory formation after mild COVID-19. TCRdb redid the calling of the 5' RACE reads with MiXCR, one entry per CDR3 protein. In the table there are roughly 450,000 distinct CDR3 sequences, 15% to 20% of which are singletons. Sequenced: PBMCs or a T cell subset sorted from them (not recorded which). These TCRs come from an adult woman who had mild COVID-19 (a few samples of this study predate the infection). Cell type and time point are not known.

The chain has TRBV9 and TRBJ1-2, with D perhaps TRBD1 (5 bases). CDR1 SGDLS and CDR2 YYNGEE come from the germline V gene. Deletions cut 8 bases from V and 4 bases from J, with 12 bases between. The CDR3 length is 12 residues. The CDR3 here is CARGVFTYGYTF. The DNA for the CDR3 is TGTGCCAGAGGGGTTTTTACCTATGGCTACACCTTC.

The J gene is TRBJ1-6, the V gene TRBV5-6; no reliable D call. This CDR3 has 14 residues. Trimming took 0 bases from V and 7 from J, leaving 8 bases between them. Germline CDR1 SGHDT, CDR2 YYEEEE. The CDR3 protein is CASSLEASNSPLHF. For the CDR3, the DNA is TGTGCCAGCAGCTTGGAGGCCTCCAATTCACCCCTCCACTTT.

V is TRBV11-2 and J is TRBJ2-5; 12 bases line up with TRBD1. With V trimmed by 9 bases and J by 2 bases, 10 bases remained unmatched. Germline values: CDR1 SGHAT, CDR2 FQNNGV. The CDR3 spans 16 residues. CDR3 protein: CASSRDRGLRQETQYF. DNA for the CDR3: TGTGCCAGTTCCCGGGACAGGGGGCTCAGACAAGAGACCCAGTACTTC. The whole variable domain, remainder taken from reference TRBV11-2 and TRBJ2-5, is EAGVAQSPRYKIIEKRQSVAFWCNPISGHATLYWYQQILGQGPKLLIQFQNNGVVDDSQLPKDRFSAERLKGVDSTLKIQPAKLEDSAVYLCASSRDRGLRQETQYFGPGTRLLVL.

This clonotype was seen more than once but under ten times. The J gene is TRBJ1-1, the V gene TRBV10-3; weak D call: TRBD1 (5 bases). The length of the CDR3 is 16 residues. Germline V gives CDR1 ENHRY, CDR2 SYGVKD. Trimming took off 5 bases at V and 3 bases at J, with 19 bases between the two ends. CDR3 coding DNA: TGTGCCATCAGTAAGACGATGCAGGGAGGAGACACTGAAGCTTTCTTT. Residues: CAISKTMQGGDTEAFF.

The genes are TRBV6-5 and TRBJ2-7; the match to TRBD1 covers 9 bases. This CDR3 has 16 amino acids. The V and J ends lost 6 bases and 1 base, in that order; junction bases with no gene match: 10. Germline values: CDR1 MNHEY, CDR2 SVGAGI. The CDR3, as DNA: TGTGCCAGCAGAAGGGGGGGACAGGGCCTTTCCTACGAGCAGTACTTC. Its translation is CASRRGGQGLSYEQYF.

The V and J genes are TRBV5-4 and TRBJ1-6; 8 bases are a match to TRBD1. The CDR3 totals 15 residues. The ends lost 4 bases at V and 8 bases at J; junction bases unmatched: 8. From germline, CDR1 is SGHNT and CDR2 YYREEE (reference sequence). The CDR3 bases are TGTGCCAGCAGCGCCTCAGGGGGCCCCGATTCACCCCTCCACTTT. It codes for CASSASGGPDSPLHF.

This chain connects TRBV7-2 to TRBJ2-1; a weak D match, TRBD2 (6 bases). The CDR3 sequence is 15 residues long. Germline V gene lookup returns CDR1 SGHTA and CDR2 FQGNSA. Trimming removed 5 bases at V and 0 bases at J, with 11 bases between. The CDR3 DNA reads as TGTGCCAGCAGCCCGGACTATAGCTCCTACAATGAGCAGTTCTTC. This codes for CASSPDYSSYNEQFF.

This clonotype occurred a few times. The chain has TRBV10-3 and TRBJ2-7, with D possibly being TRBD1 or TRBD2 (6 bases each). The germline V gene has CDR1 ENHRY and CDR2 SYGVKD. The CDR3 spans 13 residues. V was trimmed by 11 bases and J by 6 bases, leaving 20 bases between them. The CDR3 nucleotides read TGTGCCCTTAGGGGGGACGGAGGTCTCGAGCAGTACTTC. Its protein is CALRGDGGLEQYF.

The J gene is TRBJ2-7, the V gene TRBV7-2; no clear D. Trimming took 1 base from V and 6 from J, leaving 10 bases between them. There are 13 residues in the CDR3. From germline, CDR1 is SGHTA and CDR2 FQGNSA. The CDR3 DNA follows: TGTGCCAGCAGCTTAGGGCCGAACCGCGAGCAGTACTTC. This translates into CASSLGPNREQYF.

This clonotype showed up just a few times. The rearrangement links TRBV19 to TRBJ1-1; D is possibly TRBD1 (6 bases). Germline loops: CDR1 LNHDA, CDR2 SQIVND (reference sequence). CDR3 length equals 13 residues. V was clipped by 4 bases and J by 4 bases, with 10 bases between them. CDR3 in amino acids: CASSSGQFTEAFF. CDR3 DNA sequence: TGTGCCAGTAGTAGCGGACAGTTCACTGAAGCTTTCTTT.

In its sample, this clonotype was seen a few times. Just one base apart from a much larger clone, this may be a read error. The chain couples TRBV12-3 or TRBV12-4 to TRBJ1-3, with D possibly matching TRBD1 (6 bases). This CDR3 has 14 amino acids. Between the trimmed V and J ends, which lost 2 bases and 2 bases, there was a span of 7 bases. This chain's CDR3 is CASSLSGAGNTIYF. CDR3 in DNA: TGTGCCAGCAGTTTATCAGGGGCTGGAAACACCATATATTTT.

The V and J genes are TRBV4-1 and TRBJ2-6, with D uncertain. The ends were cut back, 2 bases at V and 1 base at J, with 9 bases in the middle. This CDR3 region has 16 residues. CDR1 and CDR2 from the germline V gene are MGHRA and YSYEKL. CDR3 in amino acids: CASSQPPGSGANVLTF. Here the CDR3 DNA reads TGCGCCAGCAGCCAACCCCCCGGGTCTGGGGCCAACGTCCTGACTTTC.

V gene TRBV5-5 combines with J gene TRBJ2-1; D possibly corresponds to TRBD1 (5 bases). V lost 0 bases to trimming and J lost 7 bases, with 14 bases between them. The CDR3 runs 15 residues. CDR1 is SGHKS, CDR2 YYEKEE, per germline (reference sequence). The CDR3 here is CASSLEVWGSNEQFF. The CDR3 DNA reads TGTGCCAGCAGCTTGGAGGTTTGGGGCAGTAATGAGCAGTTCTTC.

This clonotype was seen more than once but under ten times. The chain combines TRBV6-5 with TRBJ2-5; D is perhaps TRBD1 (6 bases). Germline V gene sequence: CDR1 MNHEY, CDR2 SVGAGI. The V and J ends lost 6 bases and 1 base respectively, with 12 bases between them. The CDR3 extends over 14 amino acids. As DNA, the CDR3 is TGTGCCAGCAGATACACAGGGTCCCAAGAGACCCAGTACTTC. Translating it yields CASRYTGSQETQYF.

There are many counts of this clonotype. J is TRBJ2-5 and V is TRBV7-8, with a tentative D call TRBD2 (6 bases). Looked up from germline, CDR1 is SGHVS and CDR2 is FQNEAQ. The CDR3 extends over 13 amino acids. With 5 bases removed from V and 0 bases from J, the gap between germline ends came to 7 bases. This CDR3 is CASSGGNQETQYF. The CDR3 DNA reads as TGTGCCAGCAGCGGCGGGAACCAAGAGACCCAGTACTTC. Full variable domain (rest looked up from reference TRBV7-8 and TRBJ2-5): GAGVSQSPRYKVAKRGQDVALRCDPISGHVSLFWYQQALGQGPEFLTYFQNEAQLDKSGLPSDRFFAERPEGSVSTLKIQRTQQEDSAVYLCASSGGNQETQYFGPGTRLLVL.

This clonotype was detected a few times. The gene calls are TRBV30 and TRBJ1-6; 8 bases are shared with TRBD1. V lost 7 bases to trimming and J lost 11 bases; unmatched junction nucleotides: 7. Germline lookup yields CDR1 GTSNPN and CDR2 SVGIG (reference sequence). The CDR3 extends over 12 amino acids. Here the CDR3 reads CALMTGVPPLHF. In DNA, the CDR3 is TGTGCCTTGATGACAGGGGTCCCACCCCTCCACTTT. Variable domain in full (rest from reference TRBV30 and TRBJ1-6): SQTIHQWPATLVQPVGSPLSLECTVEGTSNPNLYWYRQAAGRGLQLLFYSVGIGQISSEVPQNLSASRPQDRQFILSSKKLLLSDSGFYLCALMTGVPPLHFGNGTRLTVT.

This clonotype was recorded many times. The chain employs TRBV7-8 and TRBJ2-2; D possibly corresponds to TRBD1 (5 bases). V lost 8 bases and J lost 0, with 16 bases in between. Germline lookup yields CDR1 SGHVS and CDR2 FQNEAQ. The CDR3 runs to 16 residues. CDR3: CASRRVPPANTGELFF. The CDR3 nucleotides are TGTGCCAGCCGCAGGGTCCCCCCCGCGAACACCGGGGAGCTGTTTTTT.

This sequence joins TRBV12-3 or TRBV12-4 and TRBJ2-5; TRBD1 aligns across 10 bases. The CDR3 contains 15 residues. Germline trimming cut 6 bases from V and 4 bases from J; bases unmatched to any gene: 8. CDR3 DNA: TGTGCCAGCAGACTCGGGACAGGGGTAGGAGAGACCCAGTACTTC. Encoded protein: CASRLGTGVGETQYF.

The CDR3 DNA sequence: TGTGCCAGCAGCTCCCGGAACCAAGAGACCCAGTACTTC. Translation: CASSSRNQETQYF. V and J are TRBV7-6 and TRBJ2-5; D gene uncertain. CDR1 is SGHVS, CDR2 FNYEAQ, per germline. CDR3 length equals 13 residues. Trimming took 4 bases from V and 0 from J, leaving 6 bases between them.

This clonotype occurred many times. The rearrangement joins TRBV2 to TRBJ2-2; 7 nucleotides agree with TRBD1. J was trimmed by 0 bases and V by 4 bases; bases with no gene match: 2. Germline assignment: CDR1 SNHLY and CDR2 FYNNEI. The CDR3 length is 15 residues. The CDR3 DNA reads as TGTGCCAGCAGTGCCGGGACAGCGAACACCGGGGAGCTGTTTTTT. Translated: CASSAGTANTGELFF.

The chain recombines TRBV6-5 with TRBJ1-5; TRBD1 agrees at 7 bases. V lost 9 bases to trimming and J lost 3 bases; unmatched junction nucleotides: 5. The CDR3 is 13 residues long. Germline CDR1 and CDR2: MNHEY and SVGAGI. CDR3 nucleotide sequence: TGTGCCAGTGGGACAGACTACAATCAGCCCCAGCATTTT. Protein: CASGTDYNQPQHF.